A single sample gave rise to the 3 T cell receptor beta chains below, sequenced in a study of blood T cell repertoires in COVID-19. TCRdb keeps only in-frame clones here, not all; method: immunoSEQ multiplex PCR. This sample has roughly 180,000 clones; approximately 80% occur once, and the top ten carry 6.5% to 8.5%. The sample was peripheral blood. All receptors come from a woman in her 40s with COVID-19, enrolled during active disease.

The chain is built from TRBV10-3 and TRBJ1-1, with 10 nucleotides matching TRBD1. In germline, CDR1 is ENHRY, CDR2 SYGVKD. Unmatched junction bases numbered 13, after V lost 5 bases and J lost 1 base. The CDR3 runs to 18 residues. CDR3 coding DNA: TGTGCCATCAGTAAGAACCCGGGACAGGGGTTGTCGAACACTGAAGCTTTCTTT. Its protein product is CAISKNPGQGLSNTEAFF.

This chain joins TRBV9 and TRBJ1-3; unclear D gene. CDR1 is SGDLS and CDR2 is YYNGEE in the germline V gene. The V gene lost 0 bases and the J gene lost 0 bases, with 10 bases spanning the gap. The CDR3 totals 16 residues. CDR3 amino acids: CASSVVSVSSGNTIYF. The CDR3 bases are TGTGCCAGCAGCGTAGTTTCGGTGAGCTCTGGAAACACCATATATTTT.

V is TRBV28 and J is TRBJ1-1, with a possible D match to TRBD1 (6 bases). Germline-derived CDR1 and CDR2 are MDHEN and SYDVKM. This CDR3 is built from 13 residues. Trimming removed 6 bases from V and 6 bases from J, with 14 bases in between. The CDR3 protein is CASRVDRPSEAFF. CDR3 sequence (DNA): TGTGCCAGCAGGGTTGACAGGCCTTCTGAAGCTTTCTTT.